This T cell receptor beta chain was captured in a study of memory CD4+ T cells and cytomegalovirus serostatus. In the study overall: This sample comes from healthy Belgian adults, eight or nine CMV seropositive, approximately 22 seronegative.

The sort gate was single viable CD3+CD4+CD8-CD45RO+ cells for memory CD4+ T cells. In germline, CDR1 is MDHEN, CDR2 SYDVKM. With 6 bases removed from V and 0 bases from J, the gap between germline ends came to 18 bases. This CDR3 spans 17 amino acids. The study's findings and limits: The CMV-associated TCR signature appears largely within the CD4+ memory repertoire. About 40% of the roughly 160 known CMV-associated TCRbeta sequences appeared in CD4+ memory. A US-trained random forest predicted CMV serostatus with median AUC 0.91.

Assay: immunoSEQ multiplex PCR; the TCRdb copy retains only in-frame clones and omits some. The sample contains 80,000 or so clones, under 80% of which appear only once. Comments on this clone: Its specificity is unknown.

Sequenced material: memory CD4+ T cells from blood. The receptor was derived from an adult in good health and CMV-seropositive. The gene calls are TRBV28 and TRBJ1-3; possibly TRBD1 for D (6 bases). The CDR3 sequence: CASSRGQGPTSGNTIYF. CDR3 in DNA: TGTGCCAGCAGCCGCGGGCAGGGGCCGACCTCTGGAAACACCATATATTTT.